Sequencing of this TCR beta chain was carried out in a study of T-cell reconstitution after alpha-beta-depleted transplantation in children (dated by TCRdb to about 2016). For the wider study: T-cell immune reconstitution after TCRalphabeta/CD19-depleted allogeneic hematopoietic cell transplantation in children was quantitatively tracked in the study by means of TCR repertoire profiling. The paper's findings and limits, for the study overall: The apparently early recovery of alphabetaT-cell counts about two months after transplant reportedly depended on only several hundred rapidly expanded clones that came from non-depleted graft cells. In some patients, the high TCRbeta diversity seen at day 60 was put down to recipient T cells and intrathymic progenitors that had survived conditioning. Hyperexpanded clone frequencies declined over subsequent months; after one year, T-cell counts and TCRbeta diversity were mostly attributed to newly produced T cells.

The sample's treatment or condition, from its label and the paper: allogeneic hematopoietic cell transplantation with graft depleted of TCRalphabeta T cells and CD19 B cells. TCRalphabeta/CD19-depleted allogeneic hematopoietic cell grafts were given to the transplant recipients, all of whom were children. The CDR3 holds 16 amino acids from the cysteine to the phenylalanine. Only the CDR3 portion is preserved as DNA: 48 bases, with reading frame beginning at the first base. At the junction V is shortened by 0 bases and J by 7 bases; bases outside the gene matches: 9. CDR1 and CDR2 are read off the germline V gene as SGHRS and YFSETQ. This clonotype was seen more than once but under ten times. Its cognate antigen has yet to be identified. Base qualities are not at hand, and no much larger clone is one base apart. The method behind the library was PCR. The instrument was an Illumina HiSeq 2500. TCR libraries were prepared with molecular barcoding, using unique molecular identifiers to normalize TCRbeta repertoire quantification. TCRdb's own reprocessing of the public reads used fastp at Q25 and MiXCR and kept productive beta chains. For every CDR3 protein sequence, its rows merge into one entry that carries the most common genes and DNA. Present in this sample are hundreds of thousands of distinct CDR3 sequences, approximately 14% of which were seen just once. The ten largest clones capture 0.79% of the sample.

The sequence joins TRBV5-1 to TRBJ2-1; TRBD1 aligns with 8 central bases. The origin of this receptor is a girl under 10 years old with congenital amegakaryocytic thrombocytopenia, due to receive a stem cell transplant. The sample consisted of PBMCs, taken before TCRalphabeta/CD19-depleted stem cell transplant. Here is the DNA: TGCGCCAGCAGCTTGGTGGCCAGGGGGCCTGGGAATGAGCAGTTCTTC. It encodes CASSLVARGPGNEQFF.